This T cell receptor beta chain appears in the sequencing data of a study of sequential checkpoint blockade in melanoma. Study overall: First-line arms were nivolumab then ipilimumab, or the reverse, randomized 1:1. Both treatment sequences were followed by maintenance nivolumab.

Trimming cost V 4 bases and J 5 bases; bases outside gene matches: 11. The germline V gene has CDR1 SEHNR and CDR2 FQNEAQ (reference sequence). CDR3 size: 17 residues. Noted treatment: randomized to nivolumab then ipilimumab (arm A) or the reverse (arm B). Patients had received no earlier DNA-damaging chemotherapy. Sorted cells were live CD3+CD8+, lacking CD19 and CD56, from PBMCs. Only in-frame clones appear in the TCRdb table, and some are missing; sequencing was by immunoSEQ multiplex PCR. The sample holds approximately 15,000 clones, approximately 80% seen once. Specimen: CD8+ T cells sorted from blood (inferred from file names), collected from a patient given nivolumab and ipilimumab in sequence. The source is a human donor with melanoma. This chain connects TRBV7-9 to TRBJ1-5; 10 nucleotides align to TRBD1. The CDR3 DNA reads TGTGCCAGCAGCTCCTCAGACAGGGGGCCCCTTCATCAGCCCCAGCATTTT. Translating it yields CASSSSDRGPLHQPQHF.